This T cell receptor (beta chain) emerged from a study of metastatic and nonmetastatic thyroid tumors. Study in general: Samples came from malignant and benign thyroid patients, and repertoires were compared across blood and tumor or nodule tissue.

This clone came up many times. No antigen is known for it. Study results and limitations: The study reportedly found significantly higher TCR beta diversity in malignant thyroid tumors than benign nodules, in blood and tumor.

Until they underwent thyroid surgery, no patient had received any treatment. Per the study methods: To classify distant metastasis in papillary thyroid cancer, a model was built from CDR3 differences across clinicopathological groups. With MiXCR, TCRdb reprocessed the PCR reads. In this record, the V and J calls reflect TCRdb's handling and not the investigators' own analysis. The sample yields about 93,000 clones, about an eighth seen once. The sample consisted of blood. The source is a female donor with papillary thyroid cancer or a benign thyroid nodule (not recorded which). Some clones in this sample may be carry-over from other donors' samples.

CDR3 bases: TGTGCCAGCAGTCTTACGGACGGGGGCAATCAGCCCCAGCATTTT. The encoded protein is CASSLTDGGNQPQHF. V usage is TRBV6-2 or TRBV6-3 and J usage is TRBJ1-5; D is ambiguous. Germline V gene sequence: CDR1 MNHEY, CDR2 SVGEGT. V was clipped by 5 bases and J by 2 bases, with 13 bases between them. This CDR3 spans 15 amino acids.